Sequencing of this T cell receptor (beta chain) was carried out in a study of cytomegalovirus exposure and HLA in healthy donors. Study-wide results and limits: Within a later analysis, the majority of CMV-associated TCR beta chains appeared HLA-restricted. Some TCR beta chains (164 of them) were listed as cytomegalovirus-associated. According to a later analysis, donors in an Asian-associated ancestry cluster reportedly had fewer N-insertions than the roughly 720-donor mean.

Germline V gene lookup returns CDR1 MNHEY and CDR2 SMNVEV (reference sequence). The CDR3 totals 12 residues. V was pared by 8 bases and J by 9 bases, with 14 bases between. This clone was detected once. Its specificity is unknown. Use of 60 Vbeta and 13 Jbeta primers characterized the PCR. The table came from immunoSEQ multiplex PCR; TCRdb's copy has only in-frame clones and leaves some out. The table records about 230,000 clones, around 80% of them present only once. The chain combines TRBV27 with TRBJ1-5; D possibly corresponds to TRBD1 (5 bases). Sequencing was performed on PBMCs. This clonotype was obtained from a woman aged 40 to 50 in good health and CMV-seronegative. CDR3 nucleotide sequence: TGTGCCAGCTGGGTCCGGGGGGGGCCCCAGCATTTT. Its translation is CASWVRGGPQHF.